This is a list of T cell receptor beta chains from one sample in a study of CD8 T cells in ankylosing spondylitis. TCRdb reanalysed the 5' RACE reads using MiXCR and keeps one entry per CDR3 protein. The table has roughly 130,000 distinct CDR3 sequences, about 6.5% seen once. Sequencing used blood, either unsorted or a sorted T cell fraction (not recorded which). The receptor source for this set is a male donor with ankylosing spondylitis or in good health (not recorded which). Both conserved end residues are part of each CDR3. A D gene is named only where the DNA matches it firmly.

TRBV5-1	TRBJ2-1	-	CASSQGGYNEQFF
TRBV5-1	TRBJ2-3	-	CASSPYTGSSTDTQYF
TRBV12-3/TRBV12-4	TRBJ1-2	-	CASRGRTVNGYTF
TRBV27	TRBJ2-7	TRBD2	CASISLGGNGEQYF
TRBV3-1	TRBJ1-5	-	CASSQGTGGNQPQHF
TRBV7-8	TRBJ1-5	TRBD1	CASSFGQGGDQPQHF
TRBV12-3/TRBV12-4	TRBJ1-1	TRBD1	CASSHPDRDTEAFF
TRBV12-3/TRBV12-4	TRBJ2-3	-	CASLGSTDTQYF
TRBV9	TRBJ2-7	-	CASSVAGSMSSYEQYF
TRBV6-4	TRBJ2-2	TRBD1	CASGAGTENTGELFF
TRBV5-1	TRBJ1-2	-	CASSTSRDSYGYTF
TRBV18	TRBJ2-3	-	CASSTPDTDTQYF
TRBV20-1	TRBJ2-2	TRBD2	CSANGLAGLNTGELFF
TRBV4-1	TRBJ2-1	TRBD2	CASSQSPGIGTSEQFF
TRBV5-1	TRBJ1-1	-	CASSLSLDSWGQDMNTEAFF
TRBV6-1	TRBJ1-6	TRBD1	CASSQRDRGKPTSYNSPLHF
TRBV2	TRBJ1-6	-	CASSARGRRTSSYNSPLHF
TRBV29-1	TRBJ2-3	TRBD1	CSVEPGTGITDTQYF
TRBV10-3	TRBJ1-2	TRBD1	CAISGTGDYGYTF
TRBV29-1	TRBJ2-5	-	CSASLDSPQETQYF
TRBV6-5	TRBJ1-2	-	CASSYDLNYGYTF
TRBV3-1	TRBJ1-6	-	CASSLAGKDSPLHF
TRBV29-1	TRBJ1-1	-	CSVERQKVANTEAFF
TRBV7-2	TRBJ2-2	TRBD1	CASRSQQGAGELFF
TRBV5-1	TRBJ1-1	TRBD1	CASSPGQGAGEAFF
TRBV5-5	TRBJ1-2	-	CASSIDSNYGYPF
TRBV29-1	TRBJ2-3	-	CSASALGTDTQYF
TRBV11-2	TRBJ2-1	-	CASSLLRARNEQFF
TRBV7-2	TRBJ2-3	-	CASSSDFFGTDTQYF
TRBV29-1	TRBJ2-6	-	CSVQTVNSGANVLTF
TRBV7-8	TRBJ2-7	-	CASSLDRPEGPVGYEQYF
TRBV7-6	TRBJ2-7	-	CASSFTGPRDEQYF
TRBV15	TRBJ1-3	TRBD1	CATSTWTGYSGNTIYF
TRBV7-6	TRBJ2-3	TRBD2	CASSLIAGQADTQYF
TRBV29-1	TRBJ1-3	-	CSAGITGNTIYF
TRBV5-1	TRBJ1-6	-	CASSLGLPNSPLHF
TRBV20-1	TRBJ2-5	-	CSAGGGVKETQYF
TRBV6-4	TRBJ2-1	TRBD2	CASSDGASGSVNEQFF
TRBV5-1	TRBJ1-2	-	CASSLGYRTTGAGDYGYTF